The T cell receptor beta chain under discussion was sequenced for a study of identifying expanded T cells in peripheral blood (dated by TCRdb to the late 2010s). For the wider study: Separate aliquots of the same genomic DNA pool were sequenced to produce technical replicates, and four replicates were compared in pairs.

Concerning this clone itself: This clone's antigen is unknown. Base qualities are missing; no much larger clone stands one base away.

Beyond this particular receptor, the publication reports: The authors expected that biological variance in healthy repertoires might rise further over much longer intervals, such as months to years. For all healthy donors, the variance in clone template counts between roughly 2-week samples rose significantly as total template count increased. The beta-binomial model significantly reduced the number of clones called differentially abundant and the false-positive rate across all healthy-donor time intervals. Between technical replicates the binomial model flagged around 1.3 differentially abundant clones, whereas over two weeks the binomial model flagged about 16.4 and over roughly 4 weeks 19 to 20.

No immune events, such as infections, were documented for the healthy donors during the collection period. Healthy-donor blood repertoires served as a training cohort to calibrate time-dependent variance in a beta-binomial model of T-cell clone differential abundance. The training cohort comprised roughly 10 healthy donors, 3 female and 7 male. Donor ages ranged from roughly 25 to 65 years, with an average of around 45 years. Whole blood was collected from each healthy donor at three time points spaced approximately 2 weeks apart and obtained from a commercial supplier. For immunosequencing, genomic DNA was extracted from unsorted whole blood. For CDR1 and CDR2, the germline V gene lists SQVTM and ANQGSEA. CDR3 length: 15 amino acids, cysteine to phenylalanine. Only the CDR3 DNA is retained, 45 bases long and in frame from the first base. Relative to germline, V is missing 0 bases and J is missing 8 bases, with 6 bases of the junction outside any gene match.

TCRbeta CDR3 regions were profiled by bias-controlled multiplex PCR amplification of genomic DNA with the immunoSEQ Assay. Per the original workflow: To quantify the absolute abundance of each unique TCRbeta CDR3 region, the sequences were collapsed and filtered. Two models were used to test differential abundance: a binomial model (Fisher-equivalent) and a beta-binomial model that adds time-dependent variance fitted from healthy donors. Clones with fewer than 5 combined templates were removed, and differential abundance was called for clones with a Benjamini-Hochberg FDR below 0.01. In the beta-binomial model, variance was expressed as a function of the total template count across the two samples, in the form v = (b*log(k)+a)^2. Entries here come from immuneACCESS through TCRdb and include only in-frame sequences with V and J called. Some clones fail to appear in such tables; in the studies checked, an unresolved V gene covers under half of the shortfall, and the cause of the remainder is unknown. That table gives V, J and clone size, and the DNA gave D and trimming. For this sample there are about 130,000 clones; 86% appear just once. The biggest ten clones account for 8.4% of the sample.

The specimen sequenced was blood. The rearranged chain carries TRBV29-1 and TRBJ2-1; 11 bases in between match TRBD1. The clonotype comes from a person aged 18-69 years in good health. Here is the DNA: TGCAGCGTTGAAGATCCGGGGACAGGGGGGCATGAGCAGTTCTTC. Translation gives CSVEDPGTGGHEQFF.